A selection of T cell receptor beta chains follows, all from one sample in a study of molecular identifiers for immune sequencing clone quantification. TCRdb reprocessed the PCR reads with MiXCR, giving one entry per CDR3 protein. The sample holds about 630,000 distinct CDR3 sequences, roughly 25% seen once. Sequenced input: naive CD8+ T cells from blood, with Jurkat cell RNA spiked in. The receptor set was obtained from a human donor in good health. Some libraries in this study had Jurkat cell RNA spiked in. Each CDR3 is given with its conserved first and last residue. A D gene is named only where the DNA matches it firmly. Clone sizes are given selectively: once, few, many, or a class where the clone is expanded.

>TRBD1|TRBJ2-3|many|TRBV4-3
CASSQTTGEVTDTQYF
TGCGCCAGCAGCCAAACGACAGGGGAGGTCACAGATACGCAGTATTTT
>TRBD2|TRBJ2-7|.|TRBV4-3
CASSQDRTGLAAYEQYF
TGCGCCAGCAGCCAAGATCGCACAGGACTAGCGGCCTACGAGCAGTACTTC
>TRBD1|TRBJ1-1|many|TRBV4-3
CASGAYRGTEAFF
TGCGCCAGCGGAGCGTACAGGGGCACTGAAGCTTTCTTT
>.|TRBJ1-3|many|TRBV30
CAWTDPSGNTIYF
TGTGCCTGGACGGATCCTTCTGGAAACACCATATATTTT
>TRBD2|TRBJ2-7|many|TRBV5-6
CASSRGLAGYEQYF
TGTGCCAGCAGCCGCGGACTAGCGGGGTACGAGCAGTACTTC
>.|TRBJ2-7|.|TRBV5-1
CASRFEGTYEQYF
TGCGCCAGCAGATTTGAGGGAACCTACGAGCAGTACTTC
>.|TRBJ1-1|few|TRBV19
CASGVSEAFF
TGTGCCAGTGGAGTGTCTGAAGCTTTCTTT
>.|TRBJ2-3|many|TRBV7-9
CASTPVGVDTQYF
TGTGCCAGCACCCCAGTCGGGGTTGATACGCAGTATTTT
>TRBD2|TRBJ2-4|many|TRBV20-1
CSASPLAGGLAKNIQYF
TGCAGTGCTAGTCCCCTAGCGGGGGGTCTAGCCAAAAACATTCAGTACTTC
>.|TRBJ2-7|.|TRBV1
CTSSQDLVETSGSYEQYF
TGCACCAGCAGCCAAGATCTTGTAGAGACTAGCGGGAGCTACGAGCAGTACTTC
>.|TRBJ1-2|.|TRBV27
CATSPRGEGYGYTF
TGTGCCACTTCGCCGAGGGGGGAGGGCTATGGCTACACCTTC
>.|TRBJ2-7|few|TRBV12-3/TRBV12-4
CASSLWGHEQYF
TGTGCCAGCAGTTTATGGGGACACGAGCAGTACTTC
>TRBD2|TRBJ2-3|once|TRBV3-1
CANSQPGLVADTQYF
TGTGCCAACAGCCAACCGGGACTAGTGGCAGATACGCAGTATTTT
>.|TRBJ1-1|.|TRBV4-1
CASSQVDGTGNTEAFF
TGCGCCAGCAGCCAAGTAGATGGGACGGGGAACACTGAAGCTTTCTTT
>.|TRBJ1-1|many|TRBV7-6
CASSSGTNTEAFF
TGTGCCAGCAGCTCAGGGACGAACACTGAAGCTTTCTTT
>.|TRBJ2-2|.|TRBV7-8
CASSLDLTSPSTGGLFF
TGTGCCAGCAGCTTAGATTTGACGTCTCCGAGCACCGGGGGGCTGTTTTTT
>TRBD2|TRBJ2-3|many|TRBV20-1
CSARESGSFTDTQYF
TGCAGTGCTAGAGAAAGCGGGAGCTTCACAGATACGCAGTATTTT
>TRBD2|TRBJ2-2|.|TRBV29-1
CSASSGGPHANTGELFF
TGCAGCGCTTCTAGCGGGGGGCCCCACGCGAACACCGGGGAGCTGTTTTTT
>.|TRBJ2-1|many|TRBV28
CASSLLPSVRFF
TGTGCCAGCAGTTTACTCCCTAGCGTCCGGTTCTTC
>.|TRBJ2-7|.|TRBV7-9
CASCPPGSLSYEQYF
TGTGCCAGCTGCCCCCCAGGGAGCCTATCCTACGAGCAGTACTTC
>.|TRBJ2-1|.|TRBV6-2/TRBV6-3
CASSSARGYNEQFF
TGTGCCAGCAGTTCGGCCAGGGGTTACAATGAGCAGTTCTTC
>.|TRBJ1-5|.|TRBV21-1
CASSKGGQGPHQPQHF
TGTGCCAGCAGCAAAGGTGGACAGGGACCACATCAGCCCCAGCATTTT
>.|TRBJ2-2|few|TRBV19
CASSIDAVTGELFF
TGTGCCAGTAGTATAGACGCGGTAACCGGGGAGCTGTTTTTT
>TRBD2|TRBJ2-7|many|TRBV4-2
CASSPRTSGTSYEQYF
TGTGCCAGCAGCCCCCGGACTAGCGGGACTTCCTACGAGCAGTACTTC
>.|TRBJ2-7|.|TRBV6-1
CASSLDITYEQYF
TGTGCCAGCAGCTTGGACATCACCTACGAGCAGTACTTC
>.|TRBJ1-6|many|TRBV4-3
CASSQDSAQTISPLHF
TGCGCCAGCAGCCAAGACTCCGCACAGACAATTTCACCCCTCCACTTT
>.|TRBJ1-1|.|TRBV4-3
CASSQASLNTEAFF
TGCGCCAGCAGCCAAGCCAGTTTGAACACTGAAGCTTTCTTT
>.|TRBJ2-1|.|TRBV28
CASSRESSYNEQLF
TGTGCCAGCAGCCGGGAGAGCTCCTACAATGAGCAGCTCTTC
>.|TRBJ2-6|many|TRBV11-2
CASTLHSSGANVLTF
TGTGCCAGCACCCTCCATAGCTCTGGGGCCAACGTCCTGACTTTC
>TRBD2|TRBJ2-5|many|TRBV12-3/TRBV12-4
CASSGSPRTSGDQETQYF
TGTGCCAGCAGCGGGTCCCCCAGGACTAGCGGGGATCAAGAGACCCAGTACTTC
>.|TRBJ1-1|few|TRBV4-3
CASSQGVGVNTEAFF
TGCGCCAGCAGCCAAGGGGTCGGGGTGAACACTGAAGCTTTCTTT
>.|TRBJ1-2|.|TRBV5-1
CASSSDSLYGYTF
TGCGCCAGCAGCTCGGACAGCTTATATGGCTACACCTTC
>.|TRBJ2-7|many|TRBV30
CAWSFSRQYEQYF
TGTGCCTGGAGTTTTTCCCGTCAGTACGAGCAGTACTTC
>.|TRBJ1-2|.|TRBV27
CASSFSLGQYYGYTF
TGTGCCAGCAGTTTCTCTCTTGGACAGTACTATGGCTACACCTTC
>TRBD2|TRBJ2-5|many|TRBV14
CASSQDVNSGGPQETQYF
TGTGCCAGCAGCCAAGATGTCAATAGCGGGGGTCCTCAAGAGACCCAGTACTTC
>TRBD2|TRBJ2-7|few|TRBV10-3
CAISEPRTSGTLSYEQYF
TGTGCCATCAGTGAGCCCCGGACTAGCGGGACCCTCTCCTACGAGCAGTACTTC
>.|TRBJ2-1|.|TRBV30
CAWTGGPYNEQFF
TGTGCCTGGACAGGGGGGCCCTACAATGAGCAGTTCTTC
>.|TRBJ1-5|.|TRBV19
CASSIPPGPNQPQHF
TGTGCCAGTAGTATCCCCCCAGGGCCCAATCAGCCCCAGCATTTT
>.|TRBJ2-4|many|TRBV4-1
CASSQERGSLAKNIQYF
TGCGCCAGCAGCCAAGAACGGGGGTCATTAGCCAAAAACATTCAGTACTTC
>TRBD1|TRBJ1-2|few|TRBV12-3/TRBV12-4
CASTHSDRLLYGYTF
TGTGCCAGCACACATTCGGACAGGCTCCTCTATGGCTACACCTTC
>.|TRBJ2-5|.|TRBV7-2
CASSLVGGDNEQYF
TGTGCCAGCAGCTTAGTAGGGGGAGACAATGAGCAGTACTTC
>.|TRBJ2-7|few|TRBV3-1
CASSQVGPLSSYEQYF
TGTGCCAGCAGCCAAGTGGGACCCCTAAGCTCCTACGAGCAGTACTTC
>.|TRBJ1-3|few|TRBV4-1
CASSQGVTIYF
TGCGCCAGCAGCCAAGGGGTAACCATATATTTT
>.|TRBJ2-3|few|TRBV19
CASSIENTDTQYF
TGTGCCAGTAGTATAGAGAATACAGATACGCAGTATTTT
>.|TRBJ1-1|.|TRBV9
CASSEGGQPNTEAFF
TGTGCCAGCAGCGAAGGCGGACAGCCGAACACTGAAGCTTTCTTT
>.|TRBJ2-2|few|TRBV7-6
CASSLATRSDTGELFF
TGTGCCAGCAGCTTAGCGACTAGGTCCGACACCGGGGAGCTGTTTTTT
>TRBD1|TRBJ2-7|few|TRBV13
CASSATRDRRTYEQYF
TGTGCCAGCAGCGCCACCCGGGACAGAAGAACCTACGAGCAGTACTTC
>TRBD1|TRBJ2-7|.|TRBV5-3
CASSPGQGVFEQYF
TGTGCCAGCAGTCCGGGACAGGGGGTTTTCGAGCAGTACTTC
>TRBD1|TRBJ2-7|many|TRBV29-1
CSVQGTYEQYF
TGCAGCGTACAGGGGACCTACGAGCAGTACTTC
>.|TRBJ2-1|.|TRBV11-2
CASSLVISFYNEQFF
TGTGCCAGCAGCTTAGTGATTTCCTTTTACAATGAGCAGTTCTTC
>.|TRBJ2-1|.|TRBV12-3/TRBV12-4
CASSSAGHEQFF
TGTGCCAGCAGTTCCGCCGGACATGAGCAGTTCTTC
>TRBD1|TRBJ2-7|many|TRBV7-9
CASSLGRGLAEAYEQYF
TGTGCCAGCAGCTTAGGCAGGGGGCTGGCGGAGGCCTACGAGCAGTACTTC
>.|TRBJ2-5|few|TRBV23-1
CASSQDIRPYQETQYF
TGCGCCAGCAGTCAAGACATAAGGCCCTACCAAGAGACCCAGTACTTC